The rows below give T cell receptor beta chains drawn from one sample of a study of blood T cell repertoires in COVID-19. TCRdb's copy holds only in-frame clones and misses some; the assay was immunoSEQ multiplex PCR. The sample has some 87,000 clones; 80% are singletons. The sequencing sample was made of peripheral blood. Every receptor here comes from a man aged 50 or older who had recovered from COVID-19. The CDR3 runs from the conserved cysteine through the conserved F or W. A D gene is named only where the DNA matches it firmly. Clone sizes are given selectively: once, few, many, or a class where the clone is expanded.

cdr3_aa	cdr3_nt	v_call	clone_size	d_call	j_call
CASSLTQGNTEAFF	TGTGCCAGCAGCCTGACGCAGGGGAACACTGAAGCTTTCTTT	TRBV3-1/TRBV3-2	.	.	TRBJ1-1
CASSLGTGSNSPLHF	TGCGCCAGCAGCCTCGGGACAGGGAGTAATTCACCCCTCCACTTT	TRBV5-1	once	TRBD1	TRBJ1-6
CSVLGGEGAGGYTF	TGCAGCGTTCTTGGTGGTGAGGGGGCGGGTGGCTACACCTTC	TRBV29-1	.	TRBD1	TRBJ1-2
CASSLGTGYTGELFF	TGCGCCAGCAGCTTGGGGACAGGGTACACCGGGGAGCTGTTTTTT	TRBV5-1	.	TRBD1	TRBJ2-2
CASSAQRELEHEQFF	TGTGCCAGTAGTGCCCAGCGGGAATTGGAGCATGAGCAGTTCTTC	TRBV19	medium-sized	TRBD2	TRBJ2-1
CASSLEASGGIDEQFF	TGCGCCAGCAGCTTGGAAGCTAGCGGGGGGATCGATGAGCAGTTCTTC	TRBV5-1	.	TRBD2	TRBJ2-1
CATSREQGAGAKNIQYF	TGTGCCACCAGCAGAGAACAGGGGGCGGGGGCCAAAAACATTCAGTACTTC	TRBV15	.	TRBD1	TRBJ2-4
CASSPLDKNTEAFF	TGTGCCAGCAGCCCCCTGGACAAGAACACTGAAGCTTTCTTT	TRBV3-1/TRBV3-2	.	.	TRBJ1-1
CASRGGNTEAFF	TGTGCCTCGAGGGGGGGAAACACTGAAGCTTTCTTT	TRBV27	.	.	TRBJ1-1
CAISEAGNSYEQYF	TGTGCCATCAGTGAAGCCGGGAACTCCTACGAGCAGTACTTC	TRBV10-3	few	.	TRBJ2-7
CASSPTSGPSYEQYF	TGTGCCAGCAGCCCTACTAGCGGGCCCTCCTACGAGCAGTACTTC	TRBV6-2/TRBV6-3	medium-sized	TRBD2	TRBJ2-7
CASRGSGSSTDTQYF	TGTGCCAGCAGGGGTAGCGGGTCTAGCACAGATACGCAGTATTTT	TRBV2	.	TRBD2	TRBJ2-3
CASSLVAGYSYNEQFF	TGTGCCAGCAGCTTAGTGGCGGGGTACTCCTACAATGAGCAGTTCTTC	TRBV7-2	.	.	TRBJ2-1
CASSLVSGRENEQFF	TGTGCCAGCAGCTTAGTTTCGGGAAGGGAGAATGAGCAGTTCTTC	TRBV7-2	.	.	TRBJ2-1
CASRDSLPYEQYF	TGTGCCAGCAGAGACAGTTTACCCTACGAGCAGTACTTC	TRBV2	.	.	TRBJ2-7
CASSQSGRTSNEQFF	TGTGCCAGCAGCCAGAGCGGGAGGACTTCCAATGAGCAGTTCTTC	TRBV4-2	.	TRBD2	TRBJ2-1
CASSTGQSNTEAFF	TGTGCCAGCAGCACCGGACAGTCGAACACTGAAGCTTTCTTT	TRBV9	.	.	TRBJ1-1
CASSQIKGASQPQHF	TGCGCCAGCAGCCAAATAAAGGGGGCCAGCCAGCCCCAGCATTTT	TRBV4-3	medium-sized	TRBD1	TRBJ1-5
CASSVEGRDSRNYGYTF	TGTGCCAGCAGCGTAGAAGGCCGGGACTCCCGTAACTATGGCTACACCTTC	TRBV9	.	.	TRBJ1-2
CASSFSGQGVKTQYF	TGTGCCAGCAGTTTTAGCGGACAGGGGGTGAAGACCCAGTACTTC	TRBV27	.	TRBD1	TRBJ2-5
CASSPRPTDTQYF	TGTGCCAGCAGCCCGCGTCCCACAGATACGCAGTATTTT	TRBV7-3	.	.	TRBJ2-3
CASSLPMGAGYTF	TGTGCCAGCAGCTTACCCATGGGGGCGGGCTACACCTTC	TRBV5-4	.	.	TRBJ1-2
CASSQDLVGSGNTIYF	TGTGCCAGCAGCCAAGATCTCGTCGGCTCTGGAAACACCATATATTTT	TRBV14	few	.	TRBJ1-3
CASSNRDRGSTEAFF	TGCGCCAGCAGCAACAGGGATAGAGGTAGCACTGAAGCTTTCTTT	TRBV5-1	.	.	TRBJ1-1
CASSQGPGRQGNYGYTF	TGCGCCAGCAGCCAAGGGCCCGGCCGACAGGGAAACTATGGCTACACCTTC	TRBV4-3	.	TRBD1	TRBJ1-2
CASSSHSSSYEQYF	TGTGCCAGCAGCTCCCACAGTAGCTCCTACGAGCAGTACTTC	TRBV7-2	.	.	TRBJ2-7
CASTYGQNNSPLHF	TGTGCCAGCACTTACGGACAGAATAATTCACCCCTCCACTTT	TRBV6-2/TRBV6-3	.	.	TRBJ1-6
CASRFGTSVYNEQFF	TGTGCCAGTAGATTCGGGACTAGCGTGTACAATGAGCAGTTCTTC	TRBV19	.	TRBD2	TRBJ2-1
CASSSASRSSYEQYF	TGTGCCAGCAGTTCCGCTAGCCGTAGCTCCTACGAGCAGTACTTC	TRBV28	.	.	TRBJ2-7
CASRGAMRANVLTF	TGTGCCAGTAGAGGGGCGATGCGGGCCAACGTCCTGACTTTC	TRBV19	.	.	TRBJ2-6
CASSVTGTGAYEQYF	TGTGCCAGCAGCGTTACCGGGACAGGGGCCTACGAGCAGTACTTC	TRBV6-5	.	TRBD1	TRBJ2-7
CASSPNNQPQHF	TGTGCCAGTAGTCCCAATAATCAGCCCCAGCATTTT	TRBV19	once	.	TRBJ1-5
CASSQGTTYEQYF	TGTGCCAGCAGCCAAGGGACTACCTACGAGCAGTACTTC	TRBV2	.	TRBD2	TRBJ2-7
CASRTGTGAVNEKLFF	TGTGCCAGCAGGACCGGGACAGGGGCAGTTAATGAAAAACTGTTTTTT	TRBV2	.	TRBD1	TRBJ1-4
CASSLASSGSSGEQYF	TGTGCCAGCAGTTTAGCCTCTAGCGGGAGTTCGGGGGAGCAGTACTTC	TRBV28	.	TRBD2	TRBJ2-7
CASSSGTGGQPQHF	TGTGCCAGCAGTTCCGGGACAGGGGGTCAGCCCCAGCATTTT	TRBV6-4	few	TRBD1	TRBJ1-5
CASSQQDRGLGEQFF	TGTGCCAGCAGCCAACAGGACAGGGGCCTAGGGGAGCAGTTCTTC	TRBV14	few	TRBD1	TRBJ2-1
CASSNGTSFNEQFF	TGTGCCAGCAGTAACGGGACTAGTTTCAATGAGCAGTTCTTC	TRBV6-4	many	TRBD2	TRBJ2-1
CASSIQGGYEQYF	TGTGCCAGTAGTATTCAGGGGGGCTACGAGCAGTACTTC	TRBV19	.	.	TRBJ2-7
CASKGQGIEKLFF	TGTGCCAGCAAGGGGCAGGGAATTGAAAAACTGTTTTTT	TRBV6-5	.	.	TRBJ1-4
CASSLWDRGNEQFF	TGTGCCAGCAGCTTATGGGACAGGGGCAATGAGCAGTTCTTC	TRBV7-9	.	TRBD1	TRBJ2-1
CASTGGLNQPQHF	TGTGCCAGCACAGGGGGCCTCAATCAGCCCCAGCATTTT	TRBV12-3/TRBV12-4	.	TRBD1	TRBJ1-5
CAISEAGSTEAFF	TGTGCCATCAGTGAGGCAGGCTCCACTGAAGCTTTCTTT	TRBV10-3	.	.	TRBJ1-1
CASSLPGGPNEQFF	TGCGCCAGCAGCCTCCCTGGCGGCCCTAATGAGCAGTTCTTC	TRBV5-1	.	.	TRBJ2-1
CASSLVVFGAGEEQYF	TGCGCCAGCAGCTTGGTGGTCTTCGGGGCGGGGGAGGAGCAGTACTTC	TRBV5-1	.	TRBD2	TRBJ2-7
CASSPSGGHPNEKLFF	TGTGCCAGCAGCCCTAGCGGGGGACACCCTAATGAAAAACTGTTTTTT	TRBV9	once	.	TRBJ1-4
CASSAGHKNTEAFF	TGTGCCAGCAGTGCCGGACACAAGAACACTGAAGCTTTCTTT	TRBV6-2/TRBV6-3	.	.	TRBJ1-1
CASSHTRTGRTSTGELFF	TGTGCCAGCAGCCACACTAGGACAGGGCGTACTTCCACCGGGGAGCTGTTTTTT	TRBV7-3	few	TRBD1	TRBJ2-2
CAISVGRNTEAFF	TGTGCCATCAGTGTGGGCAGGAACACTGAAGCTTTCTTT	TRBV10-3	.	.	TRBJ1-1
CASSLGLAREQFF	TGCGCCAGCAGCCTGGGACTAGCAAGGGAGCAGTTCTTC	TRBV5-1	.	TRBD2	TRBJ2-1
CASSRGETQYF	TGTGCCAGCAGCAGAGGGGAGACCCAGTACTTC	TRBV9	.	.	TRBJ2-5
CASSLTDSGNTIYF	TGTGCCAGTAGCCTGACTGACTCTGGAAACACCATATATTTT	TRBV19	few	.	TRBJ1-3
CASSQTPGLASVEQFF	TGTGCCAGCAGCCAAACTCCGGGACTAGCGTCTGTGGAGCAGTTCTTC	TRBV7-2	.	TRBD2	TRBJ2-1
CASSLAGQATDTQYF	TGTGCCAGCAGCTTAGCGGGACAGGCAACAGATACGCAGTATTTT	TRBV7-6	.	TRBD1	TRBJ2-3
CASSPGQGPSNQPQHF	TGTGCCAGCTCACCCGGACAGGGGCCTAGCAATCAGCCCCAGCATTTT	TRBV18	.	TRBD1	TRBJ1-5
CASSPGLAGVRNNEQFF	TGTGCCAGCTCACCGGGACTAGCGGGAGTCCGGAACAATGAGCAGTTCTTC	TRBV18	.	TRBD2	TRBJ2-1
CASCRRGYYNEQFF	TGTGCCAGTTGCCGCCGGGGATACTACAATGAGCAGTTCTTC	TRBV19	.	.	TRBJ2-1
CASSDGTGHSNTGELFF	TGTGCCAGCAGTGATGGCACCGGACATTCGAACACCGGGGAGCTGTTTTTT	TRBV6-1	.	.	TRBJ2-2
CSVEWDSDYGYTF	TGCAGCGTTGAATGGGACAGCGACTATGGCTACACCTTC	TRBV29-1	.	TRBD1	TRBJ1-2